The 12 T cell receptor beta chains below were found in one sample sequenced in a study of T-cell memory formation after mild COVID-19 (dated by TCRdb to 2020 to 2022). The library was generated by 5' RACE. TCRdb shows the sequencer as Illumina NovaSeq 6000. TCRdb reanalyzed the raw reads on its own, using fastp at Q25 for trimming and MiXCR for clone calling, and kept in-frame beta chains. CDR3 protein sequences are deduplicated, and each keeps its most common genes and DNA. This sample gives hundreds of thousands of distinct CDR3 sequences in total; around a sixth of them show up just once. The leading ten clones occupy roughly 8.2% of the sample. The sequenced sample consisted of PBMCs or a T cell subset sorted from them (not recorded which). Source of these receptors: an adult woman who had mild COVID-19 (a few samples of this study predate the infection). The sample titles of this study are shuffled in the database, so cell type and time point are left out; the donor was told from shared clones.

A few counts support this clonotype. The CDR3: CASRDRYNEQFF. The CDR3 DNA is TGTGCCAGCAGGGACAGGTACAATGAGCAGTTCTTC. This sequence joins TRBV6-2 or TRBV6-3 and TRBJ2-1, with 7 positions matching TRBD1. CDR1 and CDR2 (germline): MNHEY, SVGEGT. This CDR3 has 12 residues. V lost 6 bases and J lost 4; bases outside the gene matches: 0.

The sample holds a few counts of this clonotype. The chain joins TRBV5-1 to TRBJ2-7; D tentatively fits TRBD1 or TRBD2 (5 bases each). Germline V lookup: CDR1 SGHRS, CDR2 YFSETQ. The ends were cut back, 6 bases at V and 2 bases at J, with 15 bases in the middle. This CDR3 comprises 14 residues. The CDR3 DNA reads TGCGCCAGCACACCAGGGACGGGTGCCTACGAGCAGTACTTC. It specifies CASTPGTGAYEQYF. Together with reference TRBV5-1 and TRBJ2-7, the CDR3 gives the full variable domain: KAGVTQTPRYLIKTRGQQVTLSCSPISGHRSVSWYQQTPGQGLQFLFEYFSETQRNKGNFPGRFSGRQFSNSRSEMNVSTLELGDSALYLCASTPGTGAYEQYFGPGTRLTVT.

The V call is TRBV4-2, the J call TRBJ2-1; 10 bases are a match to TRBD2. J lost 8 bases, V lost 4 bases, and 11 bases had no gene match. Germline values: CDR1 LGHNA, CDR2 YNFKEQ. The CDR3 contains 16 residues. The CDR3 coding sequence is TGTGCCAGCAGCCTCGACGGGGCTAGCGGGAGCTATGAGCAGTTCTTC. Translation gives CASSLDGASGSYEQFF.

The chain combines TRBV2 with TRBJ2-3; D is unresolved. The CDR3 extends over 12 amino acids. Trimming pared 7 bases from V and 1 base from J, leaving 6 bases between. Germline CDR1 is SNHLY and CDR2 is FYNNEI. The CDR3, as DNA: TGTGCCAGCACACCACGCACAGATACGCAGTATTTT. Amino acids: CASTPRTDTQYF.

The genes are TRBV11-2 and TRBJ2-5; D is unresolved. There are 14 residues in the CDR3. Between the trimmed V and J ends, which lost 1 base and 4 bases, there was a span of 10 bases. The germline gives CDR1 SGHAT, CDR2 FQNNGV. The chain's CDR3 is CASSLGPVRETQYF. CDR3 sequence (DNA): TGTGCCAGCAGCTTAGGGCCCGTCCGAGAGACCCAGTACTTC.

This clonotype was observed a handful of times. The rearrangement uses TRBV29-1 and TRBJ2-3; 11 bases match TRBD2. The CDR3 is 17 amino acids. After removal of 2 bases from V and 1 base from J, the junction contained 8 bases not matched to a gene. Per germline, CDR1 SQVTM and CDR2 ANQGSEA. In DNA form, the CDR3 reads TGCAGCGTTGAATGGGCTAGCGGGGGGCCGGGCACAGATACGCAGTATTTT. It translates to CSVEWASGGPGTDTQYF.

V and J are TRBV3-1 and TRBJ2-7; D tentatively reads TRBD1 or TRBD2 (7 bases each). Trimming cost V 4 bases and J 6 bases, with 19 bases left between them. This CDR3 contains 15 residues. Germline V gives CDR1 LGHDT, CDR2 YNNKEL (reference sequence). Here the CDR3 DNA reads TGTGCCAGCAGCCCCAGGGGGGGGGGTCGTACCGAGCAGTACTTC. The encoded protein is CASSPRGGGRTEQYF.

This clonotype was seen a few times. The chain combines TRBV24-1 with TRBJ2-6; 7 bases agree with TRBD1. CDR1 and CDR2 from the germline V gene are KGHDR and SFDVKD. CDR3 size: 18 residues. Trimming took 5 bases from V and 0 from J; bases not matched to a gene: 9. CDR3 sequence (DNA): TGTGCCACCAGTGCCAGGGACAGCTTACCCTCTGGGGCCAACGTCCTGACTTTC. This sequence encodes CATSARDSLPSGANVLTF.

This clonotype has ten or more counts. The chain joins TRBV5-5 to TRBJ2-1; TRBD2 is a possible D gene (7 bases). V was cut by 1 base and J by 9 bases, with 11 bases left in between. CDR3 length: 13 amino acids. CDR1 and CDR2 from the germline V gene are SGHKS and YYEKEE (reference sequence). The CDR3 loop reads CASSLRGGGEQFF. In DNA form, the CDR3 reads TGTGCCAGCAGCTTGAGGGGGGGTGGTGAGCAGTTCTTC.

The genes are TRBV2 and TRBJ2-3; tentatively, D is TRBD1 (6 bases). There are 13 residues in the CDR3. Trimming took 5 bases from V and 4 from J, leaving 10 bases between them. CDR1 is SNHLY and CDR2 is FYNNEI in the germline V gene. CDR3 coding DNA: TGTGCCAGCAGTCGCAGGGGCGCAGATACGCAGTATTTT. Its protein product is CASSRRGADTQYF.

This clonotype has just a few counts. The V gene is TRBV29-1, the J gene TRBJ2-7; the D is unclear. Between the trimmed V and J ends, which lost 2 bases and 2 bases, there was a span of 7 bases. Germline V gene data show CDR1 as SQVTM and CDR2 as ANQGSEA. CDR3 length: 12 amino acids. For the CDR3, the DNA is TGCAGCGTTGAACAGAATACCTACGAGCAGTACTTC. The encoded protein is CSVEQNTYEQYF.

This clonotype was recorded at least ten times. The rearrangement uses TRBV5-1 and TRBJ1-1, with TRBD1 matching over 7 bases. CDR3 length: 15 amino acids. J gave up 1 base and V 4 bases, and 7 bases lay outside the gene matches. CDR1 SGHRS and CDR2 YFSETQ come from the germline V gene. CDR3 nucleotides: TGCGCCAGCAGCCTTGGGCCAGGGGGGAACACTGAAGCTTTCTTT. As protein: CASSLGPGGNTEAFF.